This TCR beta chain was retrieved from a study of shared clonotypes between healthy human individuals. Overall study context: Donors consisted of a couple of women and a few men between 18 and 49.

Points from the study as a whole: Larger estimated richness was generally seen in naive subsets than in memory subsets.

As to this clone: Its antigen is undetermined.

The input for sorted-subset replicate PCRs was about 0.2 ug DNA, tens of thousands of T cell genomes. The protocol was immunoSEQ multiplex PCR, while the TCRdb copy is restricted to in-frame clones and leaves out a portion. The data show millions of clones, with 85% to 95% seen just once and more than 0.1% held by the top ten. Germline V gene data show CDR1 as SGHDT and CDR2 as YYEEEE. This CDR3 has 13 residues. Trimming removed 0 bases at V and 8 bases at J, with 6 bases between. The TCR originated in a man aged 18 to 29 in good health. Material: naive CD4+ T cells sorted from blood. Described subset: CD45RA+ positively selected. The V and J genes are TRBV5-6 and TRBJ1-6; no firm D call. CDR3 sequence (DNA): TGTGCCAGCAGCTTGGACATTGATTCACCCCTCCACTTT. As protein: CASSLDIDSPLHF.